Listed here is a single TCR beta chain. The data stem from a study of blood T cell repertoires in COVID-19. Turning to the study itself: There were acute and convalescent COVID-19 samples, and they came from the United States, Italy and Spain. PBMCs, B-cell-depleted T cells, or T cells provided the cDNA or gDNA that made up the material.

In the original processing: Reference gene primer amplification yielded estimated nucleated cell counts. The data were produced by immunoSEQ multiplex PCR, yet TCRdb's version contains in-frame clones alone and is incomplete. V, J and clone size reflect that table, while D and trimming were determined from the DNA. Among about 170,000 clones, around 85% were seen once, and the ten largest hold approximately 1.3%. J was trimmed by 5 bases and V by 2 bases; bases with no gene match: 5. The CDR3 has 15 amino acids. Looked up from germline, CDR1 is SGHRS and CDR2 is YFSETQ. The rearrangement joins TRBV5-1 to TRBJ2-3; TRBD2 agrees at 10 bases. This receptor was obtained from a man aged 55 to 70 who had recovered from COVID-19. The sample comprised peripheral blood. CDR3 sequence: CASSLAGGLQDTQYF. Here the CDR3 DNA reads TGCGCCAGCAGCTTAGCGGGGGGGCTTCAAGATACGCAGTATTTT.